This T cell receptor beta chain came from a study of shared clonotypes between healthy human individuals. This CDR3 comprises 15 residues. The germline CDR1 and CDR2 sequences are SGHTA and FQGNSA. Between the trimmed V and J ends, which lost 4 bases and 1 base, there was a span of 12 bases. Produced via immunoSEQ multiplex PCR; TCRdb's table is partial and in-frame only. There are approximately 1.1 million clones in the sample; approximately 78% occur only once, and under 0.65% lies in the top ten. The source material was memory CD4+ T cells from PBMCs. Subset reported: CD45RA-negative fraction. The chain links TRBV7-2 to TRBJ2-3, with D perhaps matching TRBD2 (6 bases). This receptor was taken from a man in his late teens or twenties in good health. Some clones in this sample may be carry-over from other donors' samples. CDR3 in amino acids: CASSSPGGRTDTQYF. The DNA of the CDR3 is TGTGCCAGCAGCTCTCCCGGAGGGCGCACAGATACGCAGTATTTT.